Listed below are T cell receptor beta chains from one sample, sequenced in a study of cytomegalovirus exposure and HLA in healthy donors. Profiled with immunoSEQ multiplex PCR; TCRdb holds only in-frame clones, not every one. The sample has 150,000 or so clones, about 85% seen once; the top ten hold about 2%. The source material was PBMCs. The receptors shown here come from a man aged 18 to 35 in good health and CMV-seropositive. The CDR3 runs from the conserved cysteine through the conserved F or W. A D gene is named only where the DNA matches it firmly. The size of a clone is reported for some rows only, either as once, few or many, or as a class for expanded clones.

>TRBV19|TRBD2|TRBJ2-1|-
TGTGCCAGTAGTATCCGTGGACTAGCGGGGGGTAGGGTTGAGCAGTTCTTC
CASSIRGLAGGRVEQFF
>TRBV6-1|-|TRBJ1-6|-
TGTGCCAGCAGTGAAATTGAGTATAATTCACCCCTCCACTTT
CASSEIEYNSPLHF
>TRBV9|TRBD2|TRBJ2-7|once
TGTGCCAGCAGCGTAGGCGGTAGCGGGGGGGACTCCTACGAGCAGTACTTC
CASSVGGSGGDSYEQYF
>TRBV15|TRBD1|TRBJ1-1|-
TGTGCCACCAGCACTATTCAGGGGGCCAATGGGGCTTTCTTT
CATSTIQGANGAFF
>TRBV19|-|TRBJ1-5|-
TGTGCCAGTAGGGGGTCATTGGAACGGGGGCCCCAGCATTTT
CASRGSLERGPQHF
>TRBV19|-|TRBJ2-7|once
TGTGCCAGTAGTAACGGGATAAACTACGAGCAGTACTTC
CASSNGINYEQYF
>TRBV14|-|TRBJ1-1|-
TGTGCCAGCCGCTCACATACGACTGAAGCTTTCTTT
CASRSHTTEAFF
>TRBV5-1|-|TRBJ2-6|-
TGCGCCAGCAGCTTGCAGAGTGTCAGGCCGGCTTTTGGGGCCAACGGCCTGACTTTC
CASSLQSVRPAFGANGLTF
>TRBV7-9|-|TRBJ1-2|-
TGTGCCAGCAGTCCAGTGGGGCGCTATGGCTACACCTTC
CASSPVGRYGYTF
>TRBV10-3|-|TRBJ2-1|once
TGTGCCATCAGGGAGACAGATTACAATGAGCAGTTCTTC
CAIRETDYNEQFF
>TRBV5-6|TRBD1|TRBJ2-7|-
TGTGCCAGCAGCTTGGCCCCGGGACAGGGGGCGTACGAGCAGTACTTC
CASSLAPGQGAYEQYF
>TRBV1|-|TRBJ2-5|-
TGCACCAGCAGCCCGTCCCGACTAGACCCGGAAACCCAGTACTTC
CTSSPSRLDPETQYF
>TRBV9|TRBD1|TRBJ2-7|-
TGTGCCAGCAGCGTGTTCGGGACAGCTAACCACGAGCAGTACTTC
CASSVFGTANHEQYF
>TRBV2|TRBD2|TRBJ2-7|-
TGTGCCAGCAGTGCGGGACTAGCGGGGGCCGAGCAGTACTTC
CASSAGLAGAEQYF
>TRBV9|TRBD1|TRBJ2-1|-
TGTGCCAGCAGCGCCCTGACAGGGGGCTTCGTGAATGAGCAGTTCTTC
CASSALTGGFVNEQFF
>TRBV7-8|-|TRBJ2-7|-
TGTGCCAGCAGCTTCCGGGGAGCCCCCGAGCAGTACTTC
CASSFRGAPEQYF
>TRBV19|TRBD1|TRBJ2-7|-
TGTGCCAGTAGTATCGAAGGACAGGGTCCCTACGAGCAGTACTTC
CASSIEGQGPYEQYF
>TRBV5-1|TRBD1|TRBJ2-7|-
TGCGCCAGCAGTGGGACAGGGGGCATGGACGAGCAGTACTTC
CASSGTGGMDEQYF
>TRBV29-1|TRBD1|TRBJ1-2|-
TGCAGCGTTCCCGGGACAGCTAACTATGGCTACACCTTC
CSVPGTANYGYTF
>TRBV9|TRBD2|TRBJ2-7|-
TGTGCCAGCAGCGTAGCCCTAGCGGGGTCCTACGAGCAGTACTTC
CASSVALAGSYEQYF
>TRBV10-3|-|TRBJ1-5|once
TGTGCCATCAGTGAGTCGATAGCGGCTGGGGTCCAGCCCCAGCATTTT
CAISESIAAGVQPQHF
>TRBV11-2|TRBD2|TRBJ2-3|-
TGTGCCAGCAGCTCCCCGACTCCGGGACTAGTGGCAGATACGCAGTATTTT
CASSSPTPGLVADTQYF
>TRBV5-6|TRBD1|TRBJ1-1|-
TGTGCCAGCAGCTTGCCAGGGGGCCCTGAAGCTTTCTTT
CASSLPGGPEAFF
>TRBV10-3|-|TRBJ2-5|-
TGTGCTTCAGGGCTCGAGCAAGAGACCCAGTACTTC
CASGLEQETQYF
>TRBV7-3|TRBD2|TRBJ2-1|-
TGTGCCAGCAGCTCACTAGCGGGGGGGCACAATGAGCAGTTCTTC
CASSSLAGGHNEQFF
>TRBV7-8|-|TRBJ1-2|-
TGTGCCAGCAGCCCCCACAGGGCGTCGTGGTATGGCTACACCTTC
CASSPHRASWYGYTF
>TRBV30|TRBD2|TRBJ2-7|once
TGTGCCTGGTCGACTAGCGGGTACTCCTACGAGCAGTACTTC
CAWSTSGYSYEQYF
>TRBV27|-|TRBJ2-5|-
TGTGCCAGCAGTCCCTACAGGGTCCAAGGGGAGACCCAGTACTTC
CASSPYRVQGETQYF
>TRBV19|TRBD2|TRBJ2-5|-
TGTGCCAGTAGTATAGGGGGAGCGGGGGGGTTTTTGGAGACCCAGTACTTC
CASSIGGAGGFLETQYF
>TRBV2|TRBD2|TRBJ2-1|-
TGTGCCAGCAGTGGTCCCCTAGCGGGGGACAATGAGCAGTTCTTC
CASSGPLAGDNEQFF
>TRBV4-3|TRBD1|TRBJ1-4|-
TGCGCCAGCAGCCAAGAGGACAGGACTAATGAAAAACTGTTTTTT
CASSQEDRTNEKLFF
>TRBV7-8|-|TRBJ2-7|-
TGTGCCAGCAGCTTCGCCGGGGGCTCCTACGAGCAGTACTTC
CASSFAGGSYEQYF
>TRBV7-2|TRBD1|TRBJ1-2|-
TGTGCCAGCAGCCAGGGACAGGGTGGAGGCTACACCTTC
CASSQGQGGGYTF
>TRBV21-1|-|TRBJ1-1|-
TGTGCCAGCAGCAAAGAAACAGGAGTTGAAGCTTTCTTT
CASSKETGVEAFF
>TRBV27|TRBD1|TRBJ2-7|-
TGTGCCAGCAGTGGCGGACAGGGGGCCCCCTACGAGCAGTACTTC
CASSGGQGAPYEQYF
>TRBV7-9|TRBD2|TRBJ2-1|-
TGTGCCAGCAGCTTAGTAGCGGGGGCCTACAATGAGCAGTTCTTC
CASSLVAGAYNEQFF
>TRBV9|-|TRBJ2-5|once
TGTGCCAGCAGCGTAGCGGGGGTCCAAGAGACCCAGTACTTC
CASSVAGVQETQYF